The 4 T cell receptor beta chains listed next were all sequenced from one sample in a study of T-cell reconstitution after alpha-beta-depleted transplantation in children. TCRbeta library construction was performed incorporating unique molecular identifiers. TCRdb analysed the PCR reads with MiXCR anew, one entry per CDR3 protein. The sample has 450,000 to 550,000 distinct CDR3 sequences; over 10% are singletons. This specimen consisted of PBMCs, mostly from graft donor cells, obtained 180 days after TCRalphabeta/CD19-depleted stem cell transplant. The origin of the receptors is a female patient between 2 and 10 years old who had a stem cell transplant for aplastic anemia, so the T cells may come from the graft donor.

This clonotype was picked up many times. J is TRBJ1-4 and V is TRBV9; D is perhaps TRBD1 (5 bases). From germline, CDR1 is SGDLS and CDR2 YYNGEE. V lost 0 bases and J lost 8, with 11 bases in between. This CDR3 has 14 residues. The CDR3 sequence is CASSVDQGEEKLFF. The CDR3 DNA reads TGTGCCAGCAGCGTAGACCAGGGTGAAGAAAAACTGTTTTTT.

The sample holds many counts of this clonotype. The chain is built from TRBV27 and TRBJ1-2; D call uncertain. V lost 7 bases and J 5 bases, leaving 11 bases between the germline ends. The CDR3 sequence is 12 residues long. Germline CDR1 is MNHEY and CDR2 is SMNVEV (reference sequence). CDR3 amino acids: CASMLGPYGYTF. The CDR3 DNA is TGTGCCAGCATGTTGGGCCCTTATGGCTACACCTTC.

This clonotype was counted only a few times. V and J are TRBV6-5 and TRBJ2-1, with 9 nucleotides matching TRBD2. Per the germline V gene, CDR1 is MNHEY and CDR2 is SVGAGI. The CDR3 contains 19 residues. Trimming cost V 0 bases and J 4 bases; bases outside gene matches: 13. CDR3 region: CASSYSNLQSSGNYNEQFF. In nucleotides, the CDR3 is TGTGCCAGCAGTTACTCGAACCTCCAGTCTAGCGGGAATTACAATGAGCAGTTCTTC.

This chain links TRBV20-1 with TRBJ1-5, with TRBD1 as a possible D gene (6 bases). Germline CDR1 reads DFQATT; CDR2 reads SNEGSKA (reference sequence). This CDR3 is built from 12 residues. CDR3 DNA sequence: TGCAGAGCCGGGACACAAAATCAGCCCCAGCATTTT. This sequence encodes CRAGTQNQPQHF.